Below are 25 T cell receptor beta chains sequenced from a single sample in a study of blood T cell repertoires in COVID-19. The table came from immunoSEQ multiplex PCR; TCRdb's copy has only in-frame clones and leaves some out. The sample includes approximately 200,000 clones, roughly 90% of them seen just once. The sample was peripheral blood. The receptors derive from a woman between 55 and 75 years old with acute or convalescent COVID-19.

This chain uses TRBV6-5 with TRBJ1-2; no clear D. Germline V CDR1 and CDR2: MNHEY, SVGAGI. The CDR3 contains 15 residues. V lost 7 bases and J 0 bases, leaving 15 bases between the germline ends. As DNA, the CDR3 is TGTGCCAGCACCCTAGGACTCCATTCTAACTATGGCTACACCTTC. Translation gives CASTLGLHSNYGYTF.

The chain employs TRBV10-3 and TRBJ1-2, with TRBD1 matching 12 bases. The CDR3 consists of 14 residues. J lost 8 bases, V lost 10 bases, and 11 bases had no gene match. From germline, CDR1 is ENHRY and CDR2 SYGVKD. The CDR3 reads CATSMGTGGEGYTF. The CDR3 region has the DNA TGTGCCACCAGCATGGGGACAGGGGGCGAGGGCTACACCTTC.

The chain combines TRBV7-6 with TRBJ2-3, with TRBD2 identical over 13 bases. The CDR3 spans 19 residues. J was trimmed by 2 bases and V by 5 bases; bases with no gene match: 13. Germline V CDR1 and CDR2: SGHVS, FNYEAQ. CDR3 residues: CASSQTRLAGGGITDTQYF. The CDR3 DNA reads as TGTGCCAGCAGCCAAACCCGACTAGCGGGAGGCGGGATCACAGATACGCAGTATTTT.

The CDR3 region has the DNA TGTGCCAGCTCGCCATCAGAGACTAGGGCGTTGAACACTGAAGCTTTCTTT. This sequence encodes CASSPSETRALNTEAFF. V is TRBV18 and J is TRBJ1-1; no reliable D call. CDR3 length: 17 residues. Trimming cost V 6 bases and J 0 bases, with 20 bases left between them. Germline CDR1 KGHSH, CDR2 LQKENI.

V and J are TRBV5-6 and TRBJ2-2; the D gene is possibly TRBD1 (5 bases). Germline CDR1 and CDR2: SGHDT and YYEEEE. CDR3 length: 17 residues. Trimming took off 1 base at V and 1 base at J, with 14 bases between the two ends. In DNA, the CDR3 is TGTGCCAGCAGCTTGACAGGTAAGGTGGAGAACACCGGGGAGCTGTTTTTT. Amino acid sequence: CASSLTGKVENTGELFF.

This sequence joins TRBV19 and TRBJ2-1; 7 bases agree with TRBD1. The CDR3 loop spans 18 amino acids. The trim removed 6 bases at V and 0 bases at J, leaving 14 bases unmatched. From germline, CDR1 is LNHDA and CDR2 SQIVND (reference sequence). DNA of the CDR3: TGTGCCAGTAGGCGACAGGGCCCAACGGGGAGCTCCTACAATGAGCAGTTCTTC. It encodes CASRRQGPTGSSYNEQFF.

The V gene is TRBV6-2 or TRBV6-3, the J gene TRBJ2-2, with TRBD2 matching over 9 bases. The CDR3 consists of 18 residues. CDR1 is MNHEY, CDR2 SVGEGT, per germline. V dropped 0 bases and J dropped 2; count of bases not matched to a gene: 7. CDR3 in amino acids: CASSYSSLAGTNTGELFF. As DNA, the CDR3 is TGTGCCAGCAGTTACTCGAGCCTAGCGGGGACTAACACCGGGGAGCTGTTTTTT.

For the CDR3, the DNA is TGTGCCACCAGCAGGGGAATGACAGGGGGTAGGGCTGAAGCTTTCTTT. As protein: CATSRGMTGGRAEAFF. The rearrangement joins TRBV15 to TRBJ1-1, with 9 bases lining up with TRBD1. The CDR3 runs to 16 residues. Trimming cost V 3 bases and J 6 bases; bases outside gene matches: 11. Germline loops: CDR1 LNHNV, CDR2 YYDKDF (reference sequence).

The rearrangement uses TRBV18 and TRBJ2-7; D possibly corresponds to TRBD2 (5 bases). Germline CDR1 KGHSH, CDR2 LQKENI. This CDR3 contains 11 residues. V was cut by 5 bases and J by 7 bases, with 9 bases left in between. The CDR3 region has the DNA TGTGCCAGCTCATCGCCGGGGGAGCAGTACTTC. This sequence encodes CASSSPGEQYF.

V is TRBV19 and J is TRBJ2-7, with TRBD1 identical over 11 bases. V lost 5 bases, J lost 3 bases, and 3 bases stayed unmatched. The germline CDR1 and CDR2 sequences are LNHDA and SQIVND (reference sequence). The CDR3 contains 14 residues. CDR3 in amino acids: CASSVGQGGYEQYF. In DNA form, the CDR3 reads TGTGCCAGTAGTGTGGGACAGGGGGGCTACGAGCAGTACTTC. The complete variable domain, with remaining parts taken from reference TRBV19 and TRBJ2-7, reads DGGITQSPKYLFRKEGQNVTLSCEQNLNHDAMYWYRQDPGQGLRLIYYSQIVNDFQKGDIAEGYSVSREKKESFPLTVTSAQKNPTAFYLCASSVGQGGYEQYFGPGTRLTVT.

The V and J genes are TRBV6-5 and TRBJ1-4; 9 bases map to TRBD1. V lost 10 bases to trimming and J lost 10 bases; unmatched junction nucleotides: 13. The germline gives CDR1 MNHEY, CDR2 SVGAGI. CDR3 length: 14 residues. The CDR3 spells CATGGGQGKGKLFF. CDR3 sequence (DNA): TGTGCCACGGGGGGCGGACAGGGGAAGGGAAAACTGTTTTTT.

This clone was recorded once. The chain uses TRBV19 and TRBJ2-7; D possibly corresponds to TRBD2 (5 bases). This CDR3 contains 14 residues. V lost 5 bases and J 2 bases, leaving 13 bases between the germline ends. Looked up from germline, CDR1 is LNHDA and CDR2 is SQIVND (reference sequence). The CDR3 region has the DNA TGTGCCAGTAGTCTGGCTAGCTCGACCTACGAGCAGTACTTC. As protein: CASSLASSTYEQYF.

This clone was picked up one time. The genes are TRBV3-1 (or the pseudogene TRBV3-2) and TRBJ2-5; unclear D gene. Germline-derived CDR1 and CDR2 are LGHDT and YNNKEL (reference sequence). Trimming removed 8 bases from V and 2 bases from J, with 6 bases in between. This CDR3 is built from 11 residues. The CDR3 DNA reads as TGTGCCAGCGGCTCGCAAGAGACCCAGTACTTC. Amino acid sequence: CASGSQETQYF.

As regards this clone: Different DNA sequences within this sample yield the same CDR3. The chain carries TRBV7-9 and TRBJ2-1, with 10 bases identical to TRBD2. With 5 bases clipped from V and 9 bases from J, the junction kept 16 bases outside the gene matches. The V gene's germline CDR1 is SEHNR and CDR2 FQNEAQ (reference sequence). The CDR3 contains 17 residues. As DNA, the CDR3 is TGTGCCAGCAGCACATCCGCGGCTAGCGGGAGCGGGGGTGAGCAGTTCTTC. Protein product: CASSTSAASGSGGEQFF.

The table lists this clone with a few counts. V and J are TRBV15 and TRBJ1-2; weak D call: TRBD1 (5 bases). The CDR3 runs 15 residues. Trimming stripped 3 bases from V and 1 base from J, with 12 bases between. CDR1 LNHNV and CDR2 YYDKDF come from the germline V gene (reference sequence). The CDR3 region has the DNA TGTGCCACCAGCAGTGACAGAGTGTTTAACTATGGCTACACCTTC. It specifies CATSSDRVFNYGYTF.

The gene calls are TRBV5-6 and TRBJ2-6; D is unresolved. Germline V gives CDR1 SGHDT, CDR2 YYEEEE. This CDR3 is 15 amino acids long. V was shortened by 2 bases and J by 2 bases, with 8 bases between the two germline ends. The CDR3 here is CASSFYGPGANVLTF. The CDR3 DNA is TGTGCCAGCAGCTTCTATGGGCCTGGGGCCAACGTCCTGACTTTC.

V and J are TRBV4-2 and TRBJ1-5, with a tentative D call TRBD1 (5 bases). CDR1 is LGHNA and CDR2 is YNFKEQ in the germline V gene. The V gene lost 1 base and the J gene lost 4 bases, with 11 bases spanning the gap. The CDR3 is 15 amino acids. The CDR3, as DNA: TGTGCCAGCAGCCAAGCGGGGGAGGGTAATCAGCCCCAGCATTTT. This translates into CASSQAGEGNQPQHF.

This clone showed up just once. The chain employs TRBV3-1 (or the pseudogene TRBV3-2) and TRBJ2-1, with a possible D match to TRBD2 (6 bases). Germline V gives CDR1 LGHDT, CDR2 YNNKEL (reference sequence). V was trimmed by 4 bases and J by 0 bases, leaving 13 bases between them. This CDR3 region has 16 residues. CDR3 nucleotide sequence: TGTGCCAGCAGCCCCAAGCACGGGGGCTCCTACAATGAGCAGTTCTTC. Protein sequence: CASSPKHGGSYNEQFF.

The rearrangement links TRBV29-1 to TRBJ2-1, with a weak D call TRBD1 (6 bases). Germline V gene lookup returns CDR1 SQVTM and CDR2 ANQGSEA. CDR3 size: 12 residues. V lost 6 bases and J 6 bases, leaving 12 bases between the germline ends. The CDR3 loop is CSVGHSSNEQFF. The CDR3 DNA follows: TGCAGCGTGGGACATTCAAGCAATGAGCAGTTCTTC.

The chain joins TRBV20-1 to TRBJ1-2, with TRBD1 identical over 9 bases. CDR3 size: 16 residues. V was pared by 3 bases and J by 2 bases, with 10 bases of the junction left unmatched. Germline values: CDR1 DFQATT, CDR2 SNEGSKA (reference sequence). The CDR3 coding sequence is TGCAGTGCTAGTCGCCCGGGACAGGGAATGAACTATGGCTACACCTTC. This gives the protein CSASRPGQGMNYGYTF.

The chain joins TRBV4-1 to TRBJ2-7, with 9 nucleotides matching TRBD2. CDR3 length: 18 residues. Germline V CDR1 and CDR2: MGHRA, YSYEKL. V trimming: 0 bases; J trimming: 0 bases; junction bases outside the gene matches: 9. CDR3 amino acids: CASSQEVVSGSTSYEQYF. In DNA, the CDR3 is TGCGCCAGCAGCCAAGAGGTCGTTAGCGGGAGCACCTCCTACGAGCAGTACTTC.

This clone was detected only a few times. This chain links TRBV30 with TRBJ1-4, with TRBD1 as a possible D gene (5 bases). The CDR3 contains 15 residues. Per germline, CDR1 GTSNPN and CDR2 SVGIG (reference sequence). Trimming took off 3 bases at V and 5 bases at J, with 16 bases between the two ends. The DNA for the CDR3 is TGTGCCTGGAGGACCCAGGGCAGTGGAAATGAAAAACTGTTTTTT. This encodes CAWRTQGSGNEKLFF. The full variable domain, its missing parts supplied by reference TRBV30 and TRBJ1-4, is SQTIHQWPATLVQPVGSPLSLECTVEGTSNPNLYWYRQAAGRGLQLLFYSVGIGQISSEVPQNLSASRPQDRQFILSSKKLLLSDSGFYLCAWRTQGSGNEKLFFGSGTQLSVL.

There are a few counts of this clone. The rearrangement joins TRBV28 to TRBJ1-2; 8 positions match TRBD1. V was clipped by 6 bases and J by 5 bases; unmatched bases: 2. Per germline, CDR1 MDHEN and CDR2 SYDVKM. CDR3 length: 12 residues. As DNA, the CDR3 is TGTGCCAGCAGGACAGGGGTTTATGGCTACACCTTC. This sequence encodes CASRTGVYGYTF.

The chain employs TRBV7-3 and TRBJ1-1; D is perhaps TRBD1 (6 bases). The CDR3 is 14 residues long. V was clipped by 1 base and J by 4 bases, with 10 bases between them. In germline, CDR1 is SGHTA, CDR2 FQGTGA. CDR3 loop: CASSLNRDRTEAFF. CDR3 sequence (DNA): TGTGCCAGCAGCTTAAACAGGGATCGCACTGAAGCTTTCTTT.

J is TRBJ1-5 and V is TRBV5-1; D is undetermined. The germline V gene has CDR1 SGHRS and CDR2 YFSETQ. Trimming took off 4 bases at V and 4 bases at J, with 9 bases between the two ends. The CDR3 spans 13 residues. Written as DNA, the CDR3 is TGCGCCAGCAGCCCCACCGGGAATCAGCCCCAGCATTTT. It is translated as CASSPTGNQPQHF. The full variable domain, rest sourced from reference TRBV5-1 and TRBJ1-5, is KAGVTQTPRYLIKTRGQQVTLSCSPISGHRSVSWYQQTPGQGLQFLFEYFSETQRNKGNFPGRFSGRQFSNSRSEMNVSTLELGDSALYLCASSPTGNQPQHFGDGTRLSIL.